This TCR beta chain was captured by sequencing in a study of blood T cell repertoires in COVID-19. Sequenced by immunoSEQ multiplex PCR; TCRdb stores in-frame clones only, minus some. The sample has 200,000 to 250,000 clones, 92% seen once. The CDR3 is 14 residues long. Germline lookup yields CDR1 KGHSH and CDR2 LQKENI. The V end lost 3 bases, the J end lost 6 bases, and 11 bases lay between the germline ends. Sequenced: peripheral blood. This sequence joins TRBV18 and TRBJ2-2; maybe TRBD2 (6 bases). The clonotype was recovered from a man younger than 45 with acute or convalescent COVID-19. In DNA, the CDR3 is TGTGCCAGCTCACCCTCTGGAGGGGCCGGGGAGCTGTTTTTT. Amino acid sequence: CASSPSGGAGELFF.